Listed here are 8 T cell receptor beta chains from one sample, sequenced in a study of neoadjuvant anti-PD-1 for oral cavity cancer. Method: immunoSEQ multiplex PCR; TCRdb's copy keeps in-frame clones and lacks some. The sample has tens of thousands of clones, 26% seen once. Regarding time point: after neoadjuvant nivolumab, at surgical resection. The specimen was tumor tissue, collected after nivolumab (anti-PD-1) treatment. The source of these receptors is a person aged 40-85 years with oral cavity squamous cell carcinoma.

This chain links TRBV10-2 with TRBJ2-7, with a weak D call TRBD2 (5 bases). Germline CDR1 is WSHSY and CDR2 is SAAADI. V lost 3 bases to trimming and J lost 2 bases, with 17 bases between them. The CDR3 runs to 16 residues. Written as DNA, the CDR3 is TGCGCCAGCAGTGAATTGCGGAGCGGTTCCCCCTACGAGCAGTACTTC. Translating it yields CASSELRSGSPYEQYF.

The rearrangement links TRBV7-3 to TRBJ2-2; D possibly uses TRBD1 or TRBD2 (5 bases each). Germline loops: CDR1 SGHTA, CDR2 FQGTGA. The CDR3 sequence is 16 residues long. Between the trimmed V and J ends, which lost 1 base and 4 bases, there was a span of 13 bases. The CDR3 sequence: CASSLSPGAGTGELFF. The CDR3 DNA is TGTGCCAGCAGCTTAAGCCCCGGGGCCGGCACCGGGGAGCTGTTTTTT.

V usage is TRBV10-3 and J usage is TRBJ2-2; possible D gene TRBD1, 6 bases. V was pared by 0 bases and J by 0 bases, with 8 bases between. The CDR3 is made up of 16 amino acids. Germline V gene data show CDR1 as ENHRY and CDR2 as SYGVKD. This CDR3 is CAISESGGSNTGELFF. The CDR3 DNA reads TGTGCCATCAGTGAGTCAGGGGGATCGAACACCGGGGAGCTGTTTTTT.

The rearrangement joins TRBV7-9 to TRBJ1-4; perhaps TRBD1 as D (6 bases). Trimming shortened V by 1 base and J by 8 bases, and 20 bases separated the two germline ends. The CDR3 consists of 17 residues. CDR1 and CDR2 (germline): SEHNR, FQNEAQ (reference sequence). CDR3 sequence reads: CASSLGFRTATGEKLFF. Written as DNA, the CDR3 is TGTGCCAGCAGCTTAGGATTTAGGACAGCGACCGGGGAAAAACTGTTTTTT.

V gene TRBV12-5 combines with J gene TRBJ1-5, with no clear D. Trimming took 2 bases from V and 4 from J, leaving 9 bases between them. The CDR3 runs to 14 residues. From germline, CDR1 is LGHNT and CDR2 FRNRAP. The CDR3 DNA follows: TGTGCTAGTGGTTTGAGGGCAGCAAATCAGCCCCAGCATTTT. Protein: CASGLRAANQPQHF.

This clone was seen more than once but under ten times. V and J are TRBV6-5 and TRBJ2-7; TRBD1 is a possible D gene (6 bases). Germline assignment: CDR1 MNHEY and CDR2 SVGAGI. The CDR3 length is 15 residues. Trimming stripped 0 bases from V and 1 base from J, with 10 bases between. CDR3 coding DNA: TGTGCCAGCAGTTACTCGGGACACCGATCCTACGAGCAGTACTTC. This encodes CASSYSGHRSYEQYF.

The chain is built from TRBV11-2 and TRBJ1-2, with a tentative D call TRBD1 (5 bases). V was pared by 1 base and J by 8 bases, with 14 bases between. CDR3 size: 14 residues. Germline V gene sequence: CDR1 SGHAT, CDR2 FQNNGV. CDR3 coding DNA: TGTGCCAGCAGCTTAGGGGAGGGGCTCGGGGGCTACACCTTC. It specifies CASSLGEGLGGYTF.

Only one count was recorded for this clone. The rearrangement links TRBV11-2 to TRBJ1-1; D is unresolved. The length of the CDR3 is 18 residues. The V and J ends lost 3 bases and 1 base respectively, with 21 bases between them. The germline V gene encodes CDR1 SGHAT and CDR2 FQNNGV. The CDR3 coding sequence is TGTGCCAGCAGCTTTTCAATCCGCTCAGCCGATAAGAACACTGAAGCTTTCTTT. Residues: CASSFSIRSADKNTEAFF.